This T cell receptor beta chain was recorded in a study of T cell responses to AZD1222 COVID-19 vaccine. The table came from immunoSEQ multiplex PCR; TCRdb's copy has only in-frame clones and leaves some out. Here the sample spans under 200,000 clones, about nine tenths being singletons. Study findings and constraints: Donors were largely white British and mainly female; clonal diversity was possibly underestimated.

In the case of this clone: What it binds is not known.

The CDR3 spans 14 residues. CDR1 and CDR2 (germline): LGHNT, FRNRAP. Between the trimmed V and J ends, which lost 7 bases and 1 base, there was a span of 11 bases. The rearrangement joins TRBV12-5 to TRBJ1-5, with a weak D call TRBD1 (5 bases). Sequencing was performed on peripheral blood, taken on day 0 of AZD1222 vaccination. This TCR was recovered from an adult in good health. In DNA form, the CDR3 reads TGTGCTAGTGCCGTGGGGGGGAGCAATCAGCCCCAGCATTTT. It yields the protein CASAVGGSNQPQHF.